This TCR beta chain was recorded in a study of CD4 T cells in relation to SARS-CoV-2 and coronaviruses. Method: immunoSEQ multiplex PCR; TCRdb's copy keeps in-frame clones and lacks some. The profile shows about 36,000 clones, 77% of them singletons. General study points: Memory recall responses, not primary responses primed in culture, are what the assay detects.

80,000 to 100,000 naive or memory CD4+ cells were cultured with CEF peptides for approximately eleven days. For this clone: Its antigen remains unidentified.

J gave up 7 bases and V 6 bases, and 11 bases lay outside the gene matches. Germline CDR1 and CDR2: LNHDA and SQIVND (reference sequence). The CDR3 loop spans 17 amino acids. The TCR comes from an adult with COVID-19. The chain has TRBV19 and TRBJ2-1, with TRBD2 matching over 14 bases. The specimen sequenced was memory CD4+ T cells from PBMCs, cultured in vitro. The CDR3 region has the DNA TGTGCCAGTAGCAATAGGTGGGGGACTAGCGGGAGTAATGAGCAGTTCTTC. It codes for CASSNRWGTSGSNEQFF.